This T cell receptor (beta chain) derives from a study of blood T cell repertoires in COVID-19. The CDR3 has 15 amino acids. V was pared by 0 bases and J by 4 bases, with 10 bases between. Germline lookup yields CDR1 LGHDT and CDR2 YNNKEL (reference sequence). Grouping used clinical history reported by participants in a survey and questionnaire. Clones were read by immunoSEQ multiplex PCR, and TCRdb kept only the in-frame ones, dropping some. Here the sample spans a few hundred thousand clones, roughly nine tenths being singletons. This clone was seen once. The specimen sequenced was PBMCs or T cells enriched from blood (not recorded which). The chain links TRBV3-1 (or the pseudogene TRBV3-2) to TRBJ1-5, with unresolved D. This receptor was taken from a man aged 25 to 40 who had recovered from COVID-19. The CDR3 loop reads CASSQDFTGNQPQHF. Written as DNA, the CDR3 is TGTGCCAGCAGCCAAGATTTCACGGGAAATCAGCCCCAGCATTTT.